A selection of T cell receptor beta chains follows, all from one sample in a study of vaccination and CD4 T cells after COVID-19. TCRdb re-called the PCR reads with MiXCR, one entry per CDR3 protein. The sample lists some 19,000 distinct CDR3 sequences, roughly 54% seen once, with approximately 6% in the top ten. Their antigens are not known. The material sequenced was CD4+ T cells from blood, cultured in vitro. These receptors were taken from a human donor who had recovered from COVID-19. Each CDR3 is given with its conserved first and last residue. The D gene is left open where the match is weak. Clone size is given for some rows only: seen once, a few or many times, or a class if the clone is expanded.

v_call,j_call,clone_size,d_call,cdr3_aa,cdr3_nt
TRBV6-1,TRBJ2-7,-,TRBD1,CASSRTGGRYEQYF,TGTGCCAGCAGCCGGACAGGGGGAAGGTACGAGCAGTACTTC
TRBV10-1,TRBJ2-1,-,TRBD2,CASSESMTSLYNEQFF,TGCGCCAGCAGTGAGTCGATGACTAGCCTCTACAATGAGCAGTTCTTC
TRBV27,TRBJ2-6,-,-,CASSLLGSGANVLTF,TGTGCCAGCAGTTTACTGGGGTCTGGGGCCAACGTCCTGACTTTC
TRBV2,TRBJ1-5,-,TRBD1,CASRSDRDQPQHF,TGTGCCAGCAGAAGCGACAGGGATCAGCCCCAGCATTTT
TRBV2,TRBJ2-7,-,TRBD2,CASSDMLAGGGQYF,TGTGCCAGCAGTGATATGTTAGCGGGAGGGGGGCAGTACTTC
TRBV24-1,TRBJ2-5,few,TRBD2,CATSDPGGASGPEETQYF,TGTGCCACCAGTGATCCTGGGGGGGCTAGCGGGCCGGAGGAGACCCAGTACTTC
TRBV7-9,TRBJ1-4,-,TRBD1,CASSHLDRGNEKLFF,TGTGCCAGCAGCCACCTGGACAGGGGCAATGAAAAACTGTTTTTT
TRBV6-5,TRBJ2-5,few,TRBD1,CASSYTGGVVETQYF,TGTGCCAGCAGTTACACAGGGGGCGTCGTAGAGACCCAGTACTTC
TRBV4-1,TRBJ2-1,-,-,CASSPSTGGGWNEQFF,TGCGCCAGCAGCCCCTCAACCGGGGGCGGGTGGAATGAGCAGTTCTTC
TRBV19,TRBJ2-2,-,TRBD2,CASSFPGLAGGQNTGELFF,TGTGCCAGTAGTTTCCCGGGACTAGCGGGAGGCCAGAACACCGGGGAGCTGTTTTTT
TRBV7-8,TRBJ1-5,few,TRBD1,CASSLGPGQGFQPQHF,TGTGCCAGCAGCTTAGGGCCGGGACAGGGCTTTCAGCCCCAGCATTTT
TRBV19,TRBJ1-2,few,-,CASSILEDYGYTF,TGTGCCAGTAGTATCCTCGAAGACTATGGCTACACCTTC
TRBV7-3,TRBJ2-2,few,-,CASSYQGTTGELFF,TGTGCCAGCAGCTACCAGGGAACCACCGGGGAGCTGTTTTTT
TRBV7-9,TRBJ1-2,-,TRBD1,CASSLGQGSSGYTF,TGTGCCAGCAGCTTAGGACAGGGGTCGAGCGGCTACACCTTC
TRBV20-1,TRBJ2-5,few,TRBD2,CSARDPAGDQETQYF,TGCAGTGCTAGAGATCCAGCGGGAGATCAAGAGACCCAGTACTTC
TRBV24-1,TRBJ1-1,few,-,CATRNRQNEAFF,TGTGCCACCAGAAACAGACAGAATGAAGCTTTCTTT
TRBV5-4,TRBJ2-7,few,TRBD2,CASSLSGGSYEQYF,TGTGCCAGCAGCTTGTCGGGAGGATCGTACGAGCAGTACTTC
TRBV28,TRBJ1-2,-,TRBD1,CASSSWQGEFYGYTF,TGTGCCAGCAGTTCCTGGCAGGGGGAATTTTATGGCTACACCTTC
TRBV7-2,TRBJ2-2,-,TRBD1,CASSLGTGEAGELFF,TGTGCCAGCAGCTTAGGGACAGGGGAGGCCGGGGAGCTGTTTTTT
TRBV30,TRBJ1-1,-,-,CAWSVTGLNTEAFF,TGTGCCTGGAGTGTAACAGGGCTGAACACTGAAGCTTTCTTT
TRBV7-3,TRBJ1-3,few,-,CASSLDAGPGNTIYF,TGTGCCAGCAGCCTGGATGCAGGGCCCGGAAACACCATATATTTT
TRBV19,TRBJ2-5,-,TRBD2,CASSFSGSGETQYF,TGTGCCAGTAGTTTTAGCGGGAGCGGAGAGACCCAGTACTTC
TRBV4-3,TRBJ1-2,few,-,CASSQEQNYGYTF,TGCGCCAGCAGCCAAGAACAGAACTATGGCTACACCTTC
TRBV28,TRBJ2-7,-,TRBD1,CASSADAGQGWYEQYF,TGTGCCAGCAGTGCTGATGCGGGACAGGGTTGGTACGAGCAGTACTTC
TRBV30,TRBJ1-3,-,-,CACTLLSGNTIYF,TGTGCCTGTACTTTGTTGTCTGGAAACACCATATATTTT
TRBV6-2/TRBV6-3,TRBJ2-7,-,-,CASRTVRDLVGYEQYF,TGTGCCAGCAGAACCGTCCGGGACCTAGTCGGATACGAGCAGTACTTC
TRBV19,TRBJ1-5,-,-,CASSIGGQGYAKSYQPQHF,TGTGCCAGTAGTATAGGAGGGCAAGGGTACGCTAAATCATATCAGCCCCAGCATTTT
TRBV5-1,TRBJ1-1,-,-,CASSPKGMNTEAFF,TGCGCCAGCAGCCCCAAGGGGATGAACACTGAAGCTTTCTTT
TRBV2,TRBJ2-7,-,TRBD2,CATGASGPYEQYF,TGTGCCACCGGCGCTAGCGGGCCCTACGAGCAGTACTTC
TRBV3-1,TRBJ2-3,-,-,CASSLSLAWPQYF,TGTGCCAGCAGTCTCTCCCTAGCGTGGCCGCAGTATTTT
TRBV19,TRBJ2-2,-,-,CASSILGGNTGELFF,TGTGCCAGTAGTATTCTTGGCGGTAACACCGGGGAGCTGTTTTTT
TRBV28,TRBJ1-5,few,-,CASSSDTYYSNQPQHF,TGTGCCAGCAGTTCGGACACCTATTATAGCAATCAGCCCCAGCATTTT
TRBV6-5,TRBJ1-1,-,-,CASSSASRRVSPEAFF,TGTGCCAGCAGTTCGGCGTCCCGCAGGGTATCACCTGAAGCTTTCTTT
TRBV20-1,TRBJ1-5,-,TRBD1,CSAKRQGVSNQPQHF,TGCAGTGCTAAGAGACAGGGAGTTAGCAATCAGCCCCAGCATTTT
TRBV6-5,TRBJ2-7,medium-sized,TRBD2,CASSYSRGGQYF,TGTGCCAGCAGTTACTCCCGGGGGGGGCAGTACTTC
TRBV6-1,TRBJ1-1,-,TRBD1,CASSPPRGHREAFF,TGTGCCAGCAGCCCACCCAGGGGGCATCGTGAAGCTTTCTTT
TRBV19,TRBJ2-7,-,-,CASRRGTSGYEQYF,TGTGCCAGCCGCCGGGGAACGTCGGGATACGAGCAGTACTTC
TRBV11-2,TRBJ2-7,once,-,CASSPGDRGTSYEQYF,TGTGCCAGCAGTCCTGGAGATCGGGGTACCTCCTACGAGCAGTACTTC
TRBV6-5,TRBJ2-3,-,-,CASSYIPLGPSTDTQYF,TGTGCCAGCAGTTATATCCCCCTCGGGCCCAGCACAGATACGCAGTATTTT
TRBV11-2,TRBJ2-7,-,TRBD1,CASSNQGANSYEQYF,TGTGCCAGCAGCAACCAGGGGGCGAACTCCTACGAGCAGTACTTC
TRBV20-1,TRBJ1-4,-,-,CRAWRGGATNEKLFF,TGCAGGGCCTGGAGGGGGGGTGCAACTAATGAAAAACTGTTTTTT
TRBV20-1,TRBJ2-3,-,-,CSARGNHGRTDTQYF,TGCAGTGCTAGAGGGAACCATGGTCGCACAGATACGCAGTATTTT
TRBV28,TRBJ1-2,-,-,CASSLSYGGYTF,TGTGCCAGCAGTTTGTCTTACGGGGGCTACACCTTC
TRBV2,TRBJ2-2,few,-,CASRAWGRAGTGELFF,TGTGCCAGCAGAGCCTGGGGAAGGGCTGGGACCGGGGAGCTGTTTTTT
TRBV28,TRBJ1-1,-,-,CASSLGVPLNTEAFF,TGTGCCAGCAGTTTAGGGGTCCCCCTTAACACTGAAGCTTTCTTT
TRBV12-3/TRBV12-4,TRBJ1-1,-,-,CASSLRGVDIGTEAFF,TGTGCCAGCAGTTTAAGGGGGGTAGACATCGGCACTGAAGCTTTCTTT
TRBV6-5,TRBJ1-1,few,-,CASSFPSVNTEAFF,TGTGCCAGCAGTTTTCCCTCAGTGAACACTGAAGCTTTCTTT
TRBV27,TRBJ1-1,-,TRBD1,CASSFSGGNTEAFF,TGTGCCAGCAGTTTTTCAGGGGGTAACACTGAAGCTTTCTTT
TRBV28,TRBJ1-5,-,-,CASLTPDSSNQPQHF,TGTGCCAGCCTCACGCCTGACAGTAGCAATCAGCCCCAGCATTTT
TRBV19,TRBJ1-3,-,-,CASSTQDSGNTIYF,TGTGCCAGTAGTACACAGGACTCTGGAAACACCATATATTTT
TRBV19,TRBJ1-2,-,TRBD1,CASSIYPGQVDGYTF,TGTGCCAGTAGTATTTACCCTGGACAGGTCGATGGCTACACCTTC
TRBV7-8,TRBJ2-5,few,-,CASSLAWVVETQYF,TGTGCCAGCAGCTTAGCGTGGGTAGTAGAGACCCAGTACTTC
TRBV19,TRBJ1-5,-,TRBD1,CASTGTDTYSNQPQHF,TGTGCCAGTACCGGGACAGACACTTATAGCAATCAGCCCCAGCATTTT
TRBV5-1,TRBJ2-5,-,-,CASFRGTGETQYF,TGCGCCAGCTTCCGAGGGACGGGAGAGACCCAGTACTTC
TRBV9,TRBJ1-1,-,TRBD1,CASSISPGQGAEAFF,TGTGCCAGCAGCATATCCCCGGGACAGGGGGCTGAGGCTTTCTTT
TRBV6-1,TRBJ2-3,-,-,CASSEWTDTQYF,TGTGCCAGCAGTGAGTGGACAGATACGCAGTATTTT
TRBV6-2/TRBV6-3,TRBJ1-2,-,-,CASSFRGPANYGYTF,TGTGCCAGCAGTTTCCGGGGTCCTGCTAACTATGGCTACACCTTC
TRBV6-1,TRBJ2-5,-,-,CASSRHQETQYF,TGTGCCAGCAGTCGGCACCAAGAGACCCAGTACTTC
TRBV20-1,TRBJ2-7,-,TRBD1,CSALTPMTTGVYEQYF,TGCAGTGCTCTCACACCAATGACTACAGGGGTTTACGAGCAGTACTTC